There are many counts of the clone carrying this TCR beta chain. The germline V gene has CDR1 LNHDA and CDR2 SQIVND (reference sequence). V trimming: 4 bases; J trimming: 5 bases; junction bases outside the gene matches: 4. This CDR3 contains 14 residues. These data are taken from a study of CD8+CD57+ T cells in acquired aplastic anemia. The overall study: Isolated CD4+ and CD8+ cells, once sorted, yielded DNA averaging roughly 3.4 ug.

Genomic DNA constituted the template upon which TCR beta VDJ and CDR3 profiling was performed. A single record per CDR3 protein comes from TCRdb applying MiXCR to the reads. The data show just over 450,000 distinct CDR3 sequences, around 30% seen once. All sequencing subjects had displayed CD8+CD57+ cell expansion on flow cytometry. Sequencing input: sorted CD4+, CD8+, or CD8+CD57+ T cells (not recorded which) from PBMCs. This clonotype was sampled from a human donor with aplastic anemia. The chain employs TRBV19 and TRBJ2-5; 10 bases match TRBD1. The CDR3 bases are TGTGCCAGTAGTACGACAGGGGGCAGGGAGACCCAGTACTTC. It codes for CASSTTGGRETQYF.